This T cell receptor (beta chain) was captured in a study of tumour-infiltrating T cells in Burkitt lymphoma. Looking at the study overall: The Burkitt lymphoma cohort spanned all epidemiological subtypes. Productive clonality predicted overall and progression-free survival.

About this clone: Its antigen is not identified.

Produced via immunoSEQ multiplex PCR; TCRdb's table is partial and in-frame only. The sample includes about 6,600 clones, roughly 84% seen only once; the top ten take approximately 10%. The study's findings and limits: Many Burkitt lymphoma patients shared several public clonotypes.

This CDR3 is built from 15 residues. V was pared by 5 bases and J by 0 bases, with 13 bases between. Germline lookup yields CDR1 SGHAT and CDR2 FQDESV (reference sequence). Sequencing used tumor tissue. The receptor was derived from a human donor with Burkitt lymphoma. This chain joins TRBV11-1 and TRBJ1-1; D is unclear. The CDR3 is CASSLQGLLNTEAFF. The CDR3 DNA reads as TGTGCCAGCAGCCTGCAAGGACTGCTGAACACTGAAGCTTTCTTT.